These T cell receptor beta chains were read from a single sample in a study of beta chain features in type 1 diabetes. The repertoire was sequenced with immunoSEQ multiplex PCR; TCRdb's copy has only in-frame clones and lacks some. The sample includes about 110,000 clones, roughly 40% seen only once; the top ten take more than 0.06%. The sample comprised stem cell memory CD4+ T cells from blood. Receptors originate from a woman under 30 in good health. Both conserved end residues are trimmed from each CDR3. Some rows mark clone size as missing; the rest say once, few, many or name a class of expanded clone.

len: 13
j_gene: TRBJ2-2
v_gene: TRBV4-2
abundance: .
CDR3aa: ASSRNVGVTGELF

len: 13
j_gene: TRBJ1-5
v_gene: TRBV5-6
abundance: .
CDR3aa: ASSLRTGSNQPQH

len: 9
j_gene: TRBJ2-7
v_gene: TRBV6-5
abundance: once
CDR3aa: ASSYPPWQY

len: 13
j_gene: TRBJ2-7
v_gene: TRBV6-5
abundance: .
CDR3aa: ASSYSGTGIYEQY

len: 12
j_gene: TRBJ1-2
v_gene: TRBV27
abundance: few
CDR3aa: ASSLAGHSYGYT

len: 15
j_gene: TRBJ1-3
v_gene: TRBV14
abundance: once
CDR3aa: ASSQEKKANSGNTIY

len: 13
j_gene: TRBJ2-7
v_gene: TRBV5-1
abundance: .
CDR3aa: ASSLAPLSSYEQY

len: 12
j_gene: TRBJ2-7
v_gene: TRBV10-3
abundance: few
CDR3aa: AIKIDRGPYEQY

len: 11
j_gene: TRBJ1-2
v_gene: TRBV25-1
abundance: few
CDR3aa: ASRGAGGSGYT

len: 10
j_gene: TRBJ2-7
v_gene: TRBV6-1
abundance: .
CDR3aa: ASREQVYEQY

len: 13
j_gene: TRBJ2-2
v_gene: TRBV5-1
abundance: .
CDR3aa: ASSFEGRKTGELF

len: 15
j_gene: TRBJ2-3
v_gene: TRBV4-3
abundance: .
CDR3aa: ASSPMAFGGRTDTQY

len: 12
j_gene: TRBJ2-5
v_gene: TRBV28
abundance: .
CDR3aa: ASSRGLEPGTQY

len: 15
j_gene: TRBJ2-6
v_gene: TRBV13
abundance: few
CDR3aa: ASSPTRTGWGANVLT

len: 9
j_gene: TRBJ2-3
v_gene: TRBV7-9
abundance: .
CDR3aa: ASSQTDTQY

len: 13
j_gene: TRBJ2-7
v_gene: TRBV9
abundance: .
CDR3aa: ASSVAGRAIDEQY

len: 12
j_gene: TRBJ2-7
v_gene: TRBV6-6
abundance: .
CDR3aa: ASSYQAGDHEQY

len: 13
j_gene: TRBJ2-7
v_gene: TRBV2
abundance: .
CDR3aa: ASSQPSGLAVEQY

len: 12
j_gene: TRBJ2-7
v_gene: TRBV6-5
abundance: .
CDR3aa: ASRVTGRTYEQY

len: 15
j_gene: TRBJ1-2
v_gene: TRBV18
abundance: .
CDR3aa: ASSQLSTGLGGNGYT

len: 13
j_gene: TRBJ1-1
v_gene: TRBV30
abundance: .
CDR3aa: AWSAWTARDTEAF

len: 14
j_gene: TRBJ2-1
v_gene: TRBV4-2
abundance: .
CDR3aa: ASSQVRRGSFGEQF

len: 10
j_gene: TRBJ2-7
v_gene: TRBV28
abundance: .
CDR3aa: ASSSTTYEQY

len: 12
j_gene: TRBJ2-7
v_gene: TRBV4-1
abundance: .
CDR3aa: ASSRPGLLYEQY

len: 13
j_gene: TRBJ1-5
v_gene: TRBV28
abundance: .
CDR3aa: ASSNDRGLNQPQH

len: 14
j_gene: TRBJ2-7
v_gene: TRBV5-4
abundance: .
CDR3aa: ASSLEARGDFHEQY

len: 13
j_gene: TRBJ2-3
v_gene: TRBV7-7
abundance: .
CDR3aa: ASSLQGLGADTQY

len: 12
j_gene: TRBJ2-1
v_gene: TRBV25-1
abundance: .
CDR3aa: ASSEYGGRNEQF

len: 9
j_gene: TRBJ1-6
v_gene: TRBV6-6
abundance: once
CDR3aa: ASSFSSSLH

len: 14
j_gene: .
v_gene: TRBV23-1
abundance: few
CDR3aa: ASSRRQGIGPYEQY

len: 13
j_gene: TRBJ2-1
v_gene: TRBV6-5
abundance: once
CDR3aa: ASSLLSGGYNEQF

len: 12
j_gene: TRBJ2-7
v_gene: TRBV5-1
abundance: .
CDR3aa: ASSGGTVTYEQY

len: 13
j_gene: TRBJ2-7
v_gene: TRBV21-1
abundance: few
CDR3aa: ASSKGLAGVLEQY

len: 14
j_gene: TRBJ2-5
v_gene: TRBV5-1
abundance: .
CDR3aa: ASSLGLADRQETQY

len: 16
j_gene: TRBJ1-3
v_gene: TRBV5-8
abundance: .
CDR3aa: ASSLAPTGVPSGNTIY

len: 15
j_gene: TRBJ2-1
v_gene: TRBV7-9
abundance: .
CDR3aa: ASSRPGTGSPYNEQF

len: 13
j_gene: TRBJ1-2
v_gene: TRBV28
abundance: few
CDR3aa: ASSRYKTGSYGYT

len: 13
j_gene: TRBJ2-2
v_gene: TRBV28
abundance: few
CDR3aa: ANRRAGDNTGELF

len: 13
j_gene: TRBJ2-7
v_gene: TRBV7-2
abundance: .
CDR3aa: ASSARIMSSYEQY

len: 10
j_gene: TRBJ1-2
v_gene: TRBV1
abundance: .
CDR3aa: TTRGAPYGYT

len: 16
j_gene: TRBJ2-6
v_gene: TRBV5-1
abundance: .
CDR3aa: ASSLAQGARSGANVLT

len: 10
j_gene: TRBJ1-2
v_gene: TRBV2
abundance: .
CDR3aa: ASRGTAYGYT

len: 10
j_gene: TRBJ2-5
v_gene: TRBV30
abundance: .
CDR3aa: AWSVTGETQY

len: 11
j_gene: TRBJ1-5
v_gene: TRBV30
abundance: few
CDR3aa: AWSGQGSQPQH

len: 10
j_gene: TRBJ2-7
v_gene: TRBV10-3
abundance: once
CDR3aa: AIGTPSYEQY

len: 19
j_gene: TRBJ2-3
v_gene: TRBV28
abundance: .
CDR3aa: ASSLPIPGTSGSESTDTQY

len: 13
j_gene: TRBJ2-4
v_gene: TRBV6-6
abundance: few
CDR3aa: ASSRRQAAKNIQY

len: 12
j_gene: TRBJ2-1
v_gene: TRBV5-1
abundance: .
CDR3aa: ASSWPTGGYEQF

len: 14
j_gene: TRBJ2-3
v_gene: TRBV19
abundance: few
CDR3aa: ASSISSGGDVGTQY

len: 14
j_gene: TRBJ2-3
v_gene: TRBV7-2
abundance: few
CDR3aa: ASRPPGRTTTDTQY

len: 13
j_gene: TRBJ1-5
v_gene: TRBV11-2
abundance: few
CDR3aa: ASSLRAGSNQPQH

len: 15
j_gene: TRBJ1-1
v_gene: TRBV7-9
abundance: .
CDR3aa: ASSVGSQLNVNTEAF

len: 12
j_gene: TRBJ1-5
v_gene: TRBV7-2
abundance: .
CDR3aa: ASSLGIVNQPQH

len: 16
j_gene: TRBJ2-7
v_gene: TRBV7-2
abundance: few
CDR3aa: ASSLARVPTGPSYEQY

len: 15
j_gene: TRBJ2-5
v_gene: TRBV7-9
abundance: .
CDR3aa: ASSLGPAGRVEETQY

len: 12
j_gene: TRBJ2-1
v_gene: TRBV2
abundance: .
CDR3aa: ASTTTGFINEQF

len: 14
j_gene: TRBJ1-5
v_gene: TRBV6-6
abundance: .
CDR3aa: ASSYSGRYSNQPQH

len: 13
j_gene: TRBJ2-1
v_gene: TRBV5-1
abundance: .
CDR3aa: ASSFNRGGIKKQF

len: 15
j_gene: TRBJ2-2
v_gene: TRBV18
abundance: .
CDR3aa: ASSPPMGALNTGELF